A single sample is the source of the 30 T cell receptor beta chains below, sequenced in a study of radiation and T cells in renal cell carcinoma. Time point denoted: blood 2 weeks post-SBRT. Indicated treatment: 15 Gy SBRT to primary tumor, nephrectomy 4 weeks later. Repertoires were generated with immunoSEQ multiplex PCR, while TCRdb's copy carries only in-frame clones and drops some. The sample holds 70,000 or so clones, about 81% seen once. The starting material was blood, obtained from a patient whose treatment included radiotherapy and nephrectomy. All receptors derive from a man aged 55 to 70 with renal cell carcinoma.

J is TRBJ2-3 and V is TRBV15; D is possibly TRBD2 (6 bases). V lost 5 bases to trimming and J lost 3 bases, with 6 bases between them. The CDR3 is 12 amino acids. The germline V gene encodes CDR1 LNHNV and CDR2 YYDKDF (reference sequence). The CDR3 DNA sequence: TGTGCCACCAGCGGGGGGACAGATACGCAGTATTTT. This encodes CATSGGTDTQYF.

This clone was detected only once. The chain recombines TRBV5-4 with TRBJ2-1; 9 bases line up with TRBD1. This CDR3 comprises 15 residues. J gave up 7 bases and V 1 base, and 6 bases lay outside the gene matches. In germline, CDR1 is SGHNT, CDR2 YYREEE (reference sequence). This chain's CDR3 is CASSLMGTGLNEQFF. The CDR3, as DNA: TGTGCCAGCAGCTTGATGGGGACAGGGCTGAATGAGCAGTTCTTC.

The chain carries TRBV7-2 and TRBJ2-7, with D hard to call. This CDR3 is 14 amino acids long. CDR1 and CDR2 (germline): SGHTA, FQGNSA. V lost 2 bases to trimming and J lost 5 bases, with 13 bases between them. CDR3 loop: CASSLFPIENEQYF. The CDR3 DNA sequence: TGTGCCAGCAGCTTATTTCCCATTGAGAACGAGCAGTACTTC.

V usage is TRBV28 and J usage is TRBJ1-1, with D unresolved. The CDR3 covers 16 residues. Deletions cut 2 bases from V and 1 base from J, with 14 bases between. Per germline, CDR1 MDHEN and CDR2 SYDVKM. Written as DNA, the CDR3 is TGTGCCAGCAGTTTAACGGGGTTTTCAACGAACACTGAAGCTTTCTTT. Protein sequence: CASSLTGFSTNTEAFF.

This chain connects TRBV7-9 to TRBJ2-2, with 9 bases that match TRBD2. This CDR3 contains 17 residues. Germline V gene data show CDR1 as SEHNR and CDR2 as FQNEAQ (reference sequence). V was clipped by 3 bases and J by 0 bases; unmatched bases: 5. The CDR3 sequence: CASSFVLAGPNTGELFF. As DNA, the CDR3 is TGTGCCAGCAGCTTTGTCCTAGCGGGACCGAACACCGGGGAGCTGTTTTTT.

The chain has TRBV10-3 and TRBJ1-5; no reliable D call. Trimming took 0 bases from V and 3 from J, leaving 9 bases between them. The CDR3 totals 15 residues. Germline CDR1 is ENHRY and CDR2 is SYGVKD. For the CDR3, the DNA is TGTGCCATCAGTGAGTCGAACCAGAACAATCAGCCCCAGCATTTT. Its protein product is CAISESNQNNQPQHF.

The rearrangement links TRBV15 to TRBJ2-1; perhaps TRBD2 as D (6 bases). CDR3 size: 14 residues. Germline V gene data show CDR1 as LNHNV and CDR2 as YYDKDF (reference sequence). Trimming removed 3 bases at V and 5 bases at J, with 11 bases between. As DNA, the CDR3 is TGTGCCACCAGCAGGACTAGTTGGGACAATGAGCAGTTCTTC. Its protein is CATSRTSWDNEQFF.

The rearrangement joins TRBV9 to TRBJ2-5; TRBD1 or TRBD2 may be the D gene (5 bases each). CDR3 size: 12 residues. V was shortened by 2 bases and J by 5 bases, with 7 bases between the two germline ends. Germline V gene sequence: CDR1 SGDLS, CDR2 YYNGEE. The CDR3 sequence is CASSVGEETQYF. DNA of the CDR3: TGTGCCAGCAGCGTGGGGGAGGAGACCCAGTACTTC.

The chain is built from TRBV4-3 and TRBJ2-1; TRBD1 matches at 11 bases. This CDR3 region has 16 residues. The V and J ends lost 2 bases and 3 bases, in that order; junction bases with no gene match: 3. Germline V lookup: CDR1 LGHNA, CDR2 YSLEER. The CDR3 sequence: CASSQSGTGGYNEQFF. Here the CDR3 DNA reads TGCGCCAGCAGCCAATCCGGGACAGGGGGCTACAATGAGCAGTTCTTC.

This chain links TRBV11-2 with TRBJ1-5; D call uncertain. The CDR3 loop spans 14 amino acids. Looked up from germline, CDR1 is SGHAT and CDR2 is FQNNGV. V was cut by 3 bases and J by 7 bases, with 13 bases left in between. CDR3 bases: TGTGCCAGCAGCTTCTCTGGTTCGGGGCAGCCCCAGCATTTT. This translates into CASSFSGSGQPQHF.

Here the CDR3 reads CASRSGGNQPQHF. DNA of the CDR3: TGTGCCAGCAGGTCAGGGGGGAATCAGCCCCAGCATTTT. The V call is TRBV6-5, the J call TRBJ1-5; 7 bases line up with TRBD1. The V gene's germline CDR1 is MNHEY and CDR2 SVGAGI. The CDR3 extends over 13 amino acids. After removal of 6 bases from V and 4 bases from J, the junction contained 3 bases not matched to a gene.

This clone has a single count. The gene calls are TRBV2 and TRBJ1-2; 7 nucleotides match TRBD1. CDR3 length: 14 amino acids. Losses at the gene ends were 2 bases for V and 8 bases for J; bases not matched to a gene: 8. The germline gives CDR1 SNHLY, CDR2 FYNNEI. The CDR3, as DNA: TGTGCCAGCAGTGAACAAGGGACAGAGTGGGGCTACACCTTC. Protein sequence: CASSEQGTEWGYTF.

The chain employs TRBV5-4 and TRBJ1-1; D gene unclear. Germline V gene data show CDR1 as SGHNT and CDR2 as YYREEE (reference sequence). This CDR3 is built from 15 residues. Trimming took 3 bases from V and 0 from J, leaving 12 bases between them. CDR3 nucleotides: TGTGCCAGCAGCTCCTCAGGCGCCATGAACACTGAAGCTTTCTTT. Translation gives CASSSSGAMNTEAFF.

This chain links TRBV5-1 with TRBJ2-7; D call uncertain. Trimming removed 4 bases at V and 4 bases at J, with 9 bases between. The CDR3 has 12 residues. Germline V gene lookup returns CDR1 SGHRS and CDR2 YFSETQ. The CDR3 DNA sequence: TGCGCCAGCAGCCCCCACGAATACGAGCAGTACTTC. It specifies CASSPHEYEQYF.

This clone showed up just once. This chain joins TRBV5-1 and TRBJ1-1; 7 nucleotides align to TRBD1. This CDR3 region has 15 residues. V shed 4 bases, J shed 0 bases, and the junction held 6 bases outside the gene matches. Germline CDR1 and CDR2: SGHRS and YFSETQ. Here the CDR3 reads CASSLQTGMNTEAFF. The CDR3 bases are TGCGCCAGCAGCCTCCAGACAGGGATGAACACTGAAGCTTTCTTT.

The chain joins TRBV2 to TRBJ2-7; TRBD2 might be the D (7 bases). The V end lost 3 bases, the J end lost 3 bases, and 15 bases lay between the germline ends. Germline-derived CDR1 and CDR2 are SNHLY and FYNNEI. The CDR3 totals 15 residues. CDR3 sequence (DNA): TGTGCCAGCAGTGAGGGGGGGGGCCCGCGCTACGAGCAGTACTTC. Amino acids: CASSEGGGPRYEQYF.

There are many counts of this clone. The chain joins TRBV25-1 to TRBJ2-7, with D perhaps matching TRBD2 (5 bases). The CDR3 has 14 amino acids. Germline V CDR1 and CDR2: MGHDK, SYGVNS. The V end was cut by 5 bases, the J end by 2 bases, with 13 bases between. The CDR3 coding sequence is TGTGCCAGCAGTCCTAGAGGGCAGGCCTACGAGCAGTACTTC. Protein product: CASSPRGQAYEQYF.

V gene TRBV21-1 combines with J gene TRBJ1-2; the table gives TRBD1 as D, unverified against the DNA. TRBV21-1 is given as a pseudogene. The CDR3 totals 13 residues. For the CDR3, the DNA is TGTGCCAGCAGCAAAGAGACAGGACGGGGCTACACCTTC. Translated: CASSKETGRGYTF.

CDR3 protein: CAIRTSGSYNEQFF. CDR3 sequence (DNA): TGTGCCATTAGGACTAGCGGGAGTTACAATGAGCAGTTCTTC. The rearrangement joins TRBV6-1 to TRBJ2-1; TRBD2 matches at 13 bases. The V gene's germline CDR1 is MNHNS and CDR2 SASEGT. This CDR3 region has 14 residues. V shed 10 bases, J shed 4 bases, and the junction held 4 bases outside the gene matches.

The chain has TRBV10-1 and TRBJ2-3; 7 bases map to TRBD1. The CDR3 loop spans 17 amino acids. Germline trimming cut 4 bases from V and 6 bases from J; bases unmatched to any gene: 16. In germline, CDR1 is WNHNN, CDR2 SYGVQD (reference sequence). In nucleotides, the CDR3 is TGCGCCAGCAGTGTGGCGGCCCGGACAGGTGGAAGGGATACGCAGTATTTT. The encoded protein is CASSVAARTGGRDTQYF.

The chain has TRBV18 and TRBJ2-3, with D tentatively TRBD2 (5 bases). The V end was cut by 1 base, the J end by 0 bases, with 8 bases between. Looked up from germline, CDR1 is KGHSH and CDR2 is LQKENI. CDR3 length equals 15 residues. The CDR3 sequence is CASSPLRESTDTQYF. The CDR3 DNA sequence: TGTGCCAGCTCACCACTGAGGGAGAGCACAGATACGCAGTATTTT.

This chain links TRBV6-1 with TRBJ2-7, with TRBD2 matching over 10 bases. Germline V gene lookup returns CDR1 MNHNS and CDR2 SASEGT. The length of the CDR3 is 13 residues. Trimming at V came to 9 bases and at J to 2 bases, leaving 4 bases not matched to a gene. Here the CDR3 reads CASTGTSAYEQYF. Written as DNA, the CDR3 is TGTGCCAGTACCGGGACTAGCGCCTACGAGCAGTACTTC.

CDR3 bases: TGCAGCGTTGAAGATCGGGCGGGAGGGGCGATAGATACGCAGTATTTT. The encoded protein is CSVEDRAGGAIDTQYF. V is TRBV29-1 and J is TRBJ2-3, with 9 positions matching TRBD2. The V and J ends lost 0 bases and 5 bases, in that order; junction bases with no gene match: 9. The germline V gene has CDR1 SQVTM and CDR2 ANQGSEA. This CDR3 has 16 amino acids.

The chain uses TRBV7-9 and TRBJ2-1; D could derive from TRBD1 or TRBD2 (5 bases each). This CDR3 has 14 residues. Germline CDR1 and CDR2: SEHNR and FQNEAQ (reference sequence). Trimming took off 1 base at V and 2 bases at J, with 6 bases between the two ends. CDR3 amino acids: CASSLGGTYNEQFF. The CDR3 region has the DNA TGTGCCAGCAGCTTAGGGGGGACCTACAATGAGCAGTTCTTC. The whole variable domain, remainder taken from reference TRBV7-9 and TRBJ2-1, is DTGVSQNPRHKITKRGQNVTFRCDPISEHNRLYWYRQTLGQGPEFLTYFQNEAQLEKSRLLSDRFSAERPKGSFSTLEIQRTEQGDSAMYLCASSLGGTYNEQFFGPGTRLTVL.

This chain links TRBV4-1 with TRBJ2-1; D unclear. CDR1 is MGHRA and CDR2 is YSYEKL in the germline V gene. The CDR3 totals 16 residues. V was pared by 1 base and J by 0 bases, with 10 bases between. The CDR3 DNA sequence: TGCGCCAGCAGCCAAGGGTCCCAGAGCTCCTACAATGAGCAGTTCTTC. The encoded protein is CASSQGSQSSYNEQFF.

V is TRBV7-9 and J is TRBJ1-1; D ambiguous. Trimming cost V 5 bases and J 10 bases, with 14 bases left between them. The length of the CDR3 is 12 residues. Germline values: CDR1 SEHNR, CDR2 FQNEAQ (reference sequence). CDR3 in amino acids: CASSREGSGAFF. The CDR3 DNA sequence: TGTGCCAGCAGCCGTGAGGGATCGGGAGCTTTCTTT.

The CDR3 DNA reads TGTGCCAGCAGTTTCAGAGTTGCCGATAACTATGGCTACACCTTC. Translated: CASSFRVADNYGYTF. The V gene is TRBV27, the J gene TRBJ1-2; no clear D gene. The CDR3 runs 15 residues. CDR1 MNHEY and CDR2 SMNVEV come from the germline V gene (reference sequence). Trimming shortened V by 3 bases and J by 1 base, and 12 bases separated the two germline ends.

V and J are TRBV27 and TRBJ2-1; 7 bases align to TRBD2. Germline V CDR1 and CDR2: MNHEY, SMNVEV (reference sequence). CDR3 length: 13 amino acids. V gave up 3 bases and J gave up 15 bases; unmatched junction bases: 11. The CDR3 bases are TGTGCCAGCAGTTTCGTGGGCGCGGGGGATCGGTTCTTC. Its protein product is CASSFVGAGDRFF.

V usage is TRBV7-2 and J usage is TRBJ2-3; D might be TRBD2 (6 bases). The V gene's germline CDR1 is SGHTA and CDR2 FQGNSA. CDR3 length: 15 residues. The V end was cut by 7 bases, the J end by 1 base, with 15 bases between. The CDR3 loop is CASNPEGAGTDTQYF. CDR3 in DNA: TGTGCCAGCAACCCGGAGGGCGCGGGCACAGATACGCAGTATTTT. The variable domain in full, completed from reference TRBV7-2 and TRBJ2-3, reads GAGVSQSPSNKVTEKGKDVELRCDPISGHTALYWYRQSLGQGLEFLIYFQGNSAPDKSGLPSDRFSAERTGGSVSTLTIQRTQQEDSAVYLCASNPEGAGTDTQYFGPGTRLTVL.

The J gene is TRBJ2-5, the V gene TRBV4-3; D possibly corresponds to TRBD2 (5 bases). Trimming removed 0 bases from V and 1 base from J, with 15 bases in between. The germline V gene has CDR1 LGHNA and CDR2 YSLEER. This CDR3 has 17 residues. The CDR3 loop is CASSQEKERNSQETQYF. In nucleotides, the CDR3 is TGCGCCAGCAGCCAAGAAAAAGAGCGGAATAGCCAAGAGACCCAGTACTTC.